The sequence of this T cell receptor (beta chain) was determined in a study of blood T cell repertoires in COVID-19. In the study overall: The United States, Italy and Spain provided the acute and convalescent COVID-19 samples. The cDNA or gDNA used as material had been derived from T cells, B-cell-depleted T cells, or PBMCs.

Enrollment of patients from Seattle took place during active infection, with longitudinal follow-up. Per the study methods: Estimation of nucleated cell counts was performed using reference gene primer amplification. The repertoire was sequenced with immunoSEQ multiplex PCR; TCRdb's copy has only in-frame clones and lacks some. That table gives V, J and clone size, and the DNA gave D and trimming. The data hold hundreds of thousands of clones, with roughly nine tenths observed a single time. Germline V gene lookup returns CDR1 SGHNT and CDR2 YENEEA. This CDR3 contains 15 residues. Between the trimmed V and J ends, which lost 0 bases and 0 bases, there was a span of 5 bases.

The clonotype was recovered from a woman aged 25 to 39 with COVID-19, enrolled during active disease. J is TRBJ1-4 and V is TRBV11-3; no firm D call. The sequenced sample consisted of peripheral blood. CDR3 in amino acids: CASSLDQTTNEKLFF. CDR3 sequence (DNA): TGTGCCAGCAGCTTAGATCAAACAACTAATGAAAAACTGTTTTTT.